This T cell receptor (beta chain) appears in the sequencing data of a study of T cell repertoires in cytomegalovirus infection. Looking at the study overall: As its CMV epitopes, the study selected recently identified HLA-C-restricted and well-studied HLA-B-restricted targets. Signatures in public TCR beta sequences pointed to both CMV infection and matching HLA type. Overall study results and limits: Accumulated public TCR beta family frequency recognized individuals carrying CMV together with the relevant HLA. There were HLA-C-restricted CMV-specific TCR beta clonotypes dominating the ex vivo response.

TCRdb ran MiXCR on the reads and lists one entry per CDR3 protein. The profile shows about 890,000 distinct CDR3 sequences, under 40% of them singletons. Germline CDR1 reads SGHAT; CDR2 reads FQNNGV. The CDR3 contains 16 residues. The junction had 9 bases not matched to a gene; V was cut back by 2 bases and J by 2 bases. As to this clonotype: The antigen remains unidentified.

This chain joins TRBV11-2 and TRBJ2-7; TRBD2 aligns across 7 bases. The sequenced sample was cultured CD8+ T cells from PBMCs, obtained from culture after CMV antigen stimulation. This TCR derives from a human donor in good health (CMV status not recorded). Some clones in this sample may be carry-over from other donors' samples. CDR3 sequence: CASSLWSSGATYEQYV. The DNA for the CDR3 is TGTGCCAGCAGCTTATGGTCAAGCGGGGCAACCTACGAGCAGTACGTC.